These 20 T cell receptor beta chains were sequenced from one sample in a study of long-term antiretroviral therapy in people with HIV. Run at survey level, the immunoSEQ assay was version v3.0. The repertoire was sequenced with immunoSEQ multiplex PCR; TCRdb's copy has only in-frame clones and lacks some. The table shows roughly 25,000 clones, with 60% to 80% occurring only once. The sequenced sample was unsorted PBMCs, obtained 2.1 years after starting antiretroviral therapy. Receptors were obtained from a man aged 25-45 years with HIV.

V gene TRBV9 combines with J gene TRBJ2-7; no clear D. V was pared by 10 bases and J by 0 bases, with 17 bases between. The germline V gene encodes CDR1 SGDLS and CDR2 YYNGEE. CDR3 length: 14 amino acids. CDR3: CASSFRSASYEQYF. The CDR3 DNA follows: TGTGCCTCCAGTTTTAGGTCCGCCTCCTACGAGCAGTACTTC.

This chain's CDR3 is CASSRVITGELFF. The CDR3 DNA reads TGTGCCAGCAGTCGGGTAATCACCGGGGAGCTGTTTTTT. This chain links TRBV27 with TRBJ2-2; D unclear. The germline V gene has CDR1 MNHEY and CDR2 SMNVEV (reference sequence). This CDR3 has 13 residues. Trimming shortened V by 5 bases and J by 4 bases, and 8 bases separated the two germline ends.

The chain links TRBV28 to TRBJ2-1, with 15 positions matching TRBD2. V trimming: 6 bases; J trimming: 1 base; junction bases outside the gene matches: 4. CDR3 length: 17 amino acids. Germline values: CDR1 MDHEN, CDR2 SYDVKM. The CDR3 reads CASREGLAGGSYNEQFF. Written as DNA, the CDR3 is TGTGCCAGCAGAGAGGGACTAGCGGGGGGATCCTACAATGAGCAGTTCTTC.

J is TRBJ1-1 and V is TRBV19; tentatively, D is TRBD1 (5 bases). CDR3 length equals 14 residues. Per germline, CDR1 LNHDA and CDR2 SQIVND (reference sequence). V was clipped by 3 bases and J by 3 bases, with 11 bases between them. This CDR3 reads CASSMRGTYTEAFF. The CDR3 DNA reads TGTGCCAGTAGTATGCGGGGCACCTACACTGAAGCTTTCTTT. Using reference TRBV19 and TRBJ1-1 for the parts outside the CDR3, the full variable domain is DGGITQSPKYLFRKEGQNVTLSCEQNLNHDAMYWYRQDPGQGLRLIYYSQIVNDFQKGDIAEGYSVSREKKESFPLTVTSAQKNPTAFYLCASSMRGTYTEAFFGQGTRLTVV.

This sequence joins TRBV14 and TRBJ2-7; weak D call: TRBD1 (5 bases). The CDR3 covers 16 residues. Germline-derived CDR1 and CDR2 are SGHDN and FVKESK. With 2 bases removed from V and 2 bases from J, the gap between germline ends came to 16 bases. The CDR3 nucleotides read TGTGCCAGCAGCCAAATTGGCGCAGGGATAACCTACGAGCAGTACTTC. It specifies CASSQIGAGITYEQYF.

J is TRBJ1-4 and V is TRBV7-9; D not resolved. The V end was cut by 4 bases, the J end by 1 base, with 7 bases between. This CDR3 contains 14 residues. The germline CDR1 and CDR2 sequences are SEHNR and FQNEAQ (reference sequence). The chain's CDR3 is CASSSRQTNEKLFF. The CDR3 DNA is TGTGCCAGCAGCTCGAGGCAAACTAATGAAAAACTGTTTTTT.

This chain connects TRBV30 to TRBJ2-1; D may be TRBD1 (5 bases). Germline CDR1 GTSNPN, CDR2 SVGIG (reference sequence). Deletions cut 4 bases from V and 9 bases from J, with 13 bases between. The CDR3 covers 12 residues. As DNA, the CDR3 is TGTGCCTGGAAAGAGACAGTAGGTGAGCAGTTCTTC. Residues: CAWKETVGEQFF.

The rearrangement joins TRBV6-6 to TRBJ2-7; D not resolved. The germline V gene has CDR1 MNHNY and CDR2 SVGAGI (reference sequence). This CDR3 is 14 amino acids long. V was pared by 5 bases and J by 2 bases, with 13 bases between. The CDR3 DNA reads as TGTGCCAGCAGTACACCGGACCGCCCCTACGAGCAGTACTTC. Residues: CASSTPDRPYEQYF.

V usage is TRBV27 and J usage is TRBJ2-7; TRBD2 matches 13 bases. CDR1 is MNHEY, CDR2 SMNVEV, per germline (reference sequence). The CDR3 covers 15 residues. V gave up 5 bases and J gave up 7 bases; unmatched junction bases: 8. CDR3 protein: CASSPWTSGGGEQYF. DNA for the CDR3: TGTGCCAGCAGTCCATGGACTAGCGGGGGTGGGGAGCAGTACTTC.

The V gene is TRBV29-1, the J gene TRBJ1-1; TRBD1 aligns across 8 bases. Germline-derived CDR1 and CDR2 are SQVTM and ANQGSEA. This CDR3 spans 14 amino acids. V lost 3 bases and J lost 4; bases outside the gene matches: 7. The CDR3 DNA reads TGCAGCGTTGACCTGGGACAGGTTACCACTGAAGCTTTCTTT. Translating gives CSVDLGQVTTEAFF.

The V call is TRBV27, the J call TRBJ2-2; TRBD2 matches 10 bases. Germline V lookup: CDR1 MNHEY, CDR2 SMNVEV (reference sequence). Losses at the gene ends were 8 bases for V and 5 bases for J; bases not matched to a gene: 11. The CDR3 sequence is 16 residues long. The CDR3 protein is CASRYAGTSETGELFF. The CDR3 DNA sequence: TGTGCCAGCCGCTATGCCGGGACTAGCGAAACCGGGGAGCTGTTTTTT.

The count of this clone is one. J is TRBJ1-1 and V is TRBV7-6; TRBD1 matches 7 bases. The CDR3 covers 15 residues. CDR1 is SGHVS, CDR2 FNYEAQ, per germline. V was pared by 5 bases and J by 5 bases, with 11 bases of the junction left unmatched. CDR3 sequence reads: CASSAMTGPLTEAFF. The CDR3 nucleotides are TGTGCCAGCAGCGCTATGACAGGGCCACTAACTGAAGCTTTCTTT.

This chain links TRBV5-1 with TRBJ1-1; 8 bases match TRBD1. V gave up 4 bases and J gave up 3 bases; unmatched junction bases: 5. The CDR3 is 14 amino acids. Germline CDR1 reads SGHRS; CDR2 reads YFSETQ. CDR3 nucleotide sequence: TGCGCCAGCAGCAGGGACAGGAGAGACACTGAAGCTTTCTTT. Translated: CASSRDRRDTEAFF.

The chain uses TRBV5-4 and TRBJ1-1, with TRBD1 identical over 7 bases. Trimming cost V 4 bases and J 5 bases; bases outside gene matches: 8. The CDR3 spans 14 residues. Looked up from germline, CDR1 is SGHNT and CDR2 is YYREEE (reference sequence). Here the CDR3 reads CASSPGRGRTEAFF. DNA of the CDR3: TGTGCCAGCAGCCCCGGAAGGGGGCGGACTGAAGCTTTCTTT.

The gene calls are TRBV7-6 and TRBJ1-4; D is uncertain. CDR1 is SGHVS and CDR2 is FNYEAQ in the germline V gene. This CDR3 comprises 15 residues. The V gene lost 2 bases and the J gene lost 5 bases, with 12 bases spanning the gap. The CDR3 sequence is CASSLNQQMNEKLFF. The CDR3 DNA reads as TGTGCCAGCAGCTTAAATCAGCAAATGAATGAAAAACTGTTTTTT. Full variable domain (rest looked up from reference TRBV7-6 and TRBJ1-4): GAGVSQSPRYKVTKRGQDVALRCDPISGHVSLYWYRQALGQGPEFLTYFNYEAQQDKSGLPNDRFSAERPEGSISTLTIQRTEQRDSAMYRCASSLNQQMNEKLFFGSGTQLSVL.

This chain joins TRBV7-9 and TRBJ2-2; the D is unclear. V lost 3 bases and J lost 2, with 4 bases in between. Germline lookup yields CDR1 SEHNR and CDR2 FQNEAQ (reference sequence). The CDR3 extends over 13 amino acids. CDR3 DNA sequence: TGTGCCAGCAGCTTTGAAAACACCGGGGAGCTGTTTTTT. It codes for CASSFENTGELFF.

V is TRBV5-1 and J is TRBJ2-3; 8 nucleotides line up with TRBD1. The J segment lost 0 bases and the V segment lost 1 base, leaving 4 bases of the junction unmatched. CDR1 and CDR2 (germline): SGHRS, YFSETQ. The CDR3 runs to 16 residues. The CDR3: CASSLLQGVSTDTQYF. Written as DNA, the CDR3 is TGCGCCAGCAGCTTGTTACAGGGGGTTAGCACAGATACGCAGTATTTT.

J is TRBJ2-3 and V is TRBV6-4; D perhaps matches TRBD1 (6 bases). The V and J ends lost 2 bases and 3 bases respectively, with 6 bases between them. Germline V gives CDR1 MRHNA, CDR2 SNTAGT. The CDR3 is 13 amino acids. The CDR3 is CASSDRGTDTQYF. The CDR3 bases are TGTGCCAGCAGTGACAGGGGGACAGATACGCAGTATTTT.

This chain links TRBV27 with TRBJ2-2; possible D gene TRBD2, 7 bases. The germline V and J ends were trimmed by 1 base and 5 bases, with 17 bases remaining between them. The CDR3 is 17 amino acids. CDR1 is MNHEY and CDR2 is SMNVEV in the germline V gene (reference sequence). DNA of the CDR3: TGTGCCAGCAGTTTATACGGGGGGCAAATTAATACCGGGGAGCTGTTTTTT. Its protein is CASSLYGGQINTGELFF.

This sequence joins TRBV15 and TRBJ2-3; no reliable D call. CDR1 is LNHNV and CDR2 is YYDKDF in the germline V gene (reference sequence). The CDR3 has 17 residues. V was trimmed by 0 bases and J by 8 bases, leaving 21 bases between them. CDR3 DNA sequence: TGTGCCACCAGCAGAGAGGTTCGTGGCGTAGTCTTGGGTACGCAGTATTTT. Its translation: CATSREVRGVVLGTQYF.